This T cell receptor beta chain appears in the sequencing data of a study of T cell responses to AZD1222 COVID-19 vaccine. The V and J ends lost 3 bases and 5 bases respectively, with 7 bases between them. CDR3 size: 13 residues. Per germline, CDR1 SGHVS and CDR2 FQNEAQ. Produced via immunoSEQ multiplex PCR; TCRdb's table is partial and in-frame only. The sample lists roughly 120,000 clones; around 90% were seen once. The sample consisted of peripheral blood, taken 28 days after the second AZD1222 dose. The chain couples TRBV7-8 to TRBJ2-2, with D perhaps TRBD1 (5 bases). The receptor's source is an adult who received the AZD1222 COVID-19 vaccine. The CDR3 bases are TGTGCCAGCAGCTTCGCAGGGACCGGGGAGCTGTTTTTT. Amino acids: CASSFAGTGELFF. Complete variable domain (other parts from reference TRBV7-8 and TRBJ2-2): GAGVSQSPRYKVAKRGQDVALRCDPISGHVSLFWYQQALGQGPEFLTYFQNEAQLDKSGLPSDRFFAERPEGSVSTLKIQRTQQEDSAVYLCASSFAGTGELFFGEGSRLTVL.